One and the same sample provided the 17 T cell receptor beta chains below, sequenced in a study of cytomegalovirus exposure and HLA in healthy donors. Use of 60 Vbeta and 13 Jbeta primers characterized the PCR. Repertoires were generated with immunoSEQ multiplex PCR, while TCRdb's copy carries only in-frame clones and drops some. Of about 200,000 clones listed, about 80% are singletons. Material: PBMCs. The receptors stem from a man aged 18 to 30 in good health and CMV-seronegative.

CDR3 sequence: CATRGRGNPNYNEQFF. The DNA for the CDR3 is TGTGCCACCCGGGGCAGGGGAAACCCGAACTACAATGAGCAGTTCTTC. The V and J genes are TRBV19 and TRBJ2-1, with D possibly being TRBD1 (6 bases). The CDR3 runs to 16 residues. V lost 10 bases, J lost 3 bases, and 22 bases lay in between. Germline lookup yields CDR1 LNHDA and CDR2 SQIVND (reference sequence).

DNA for the CDR3: TGTGCCAGGGGCCGGGACAGGGCCTCCTACGAGCAGTACTTC. This sequence encodes CARGRDRASYEQYF. The chain recombines TRBV6-4 with TRBJ2-7, with 9 bases aligning to TRBD1. With V trimmed by 9 bases and J by 0 bases, 6 bases remained unmatched. Germline loops: CDR1 MRHNA, CDR2 SNTAGT. This CDR3 contains 14 residues.

In nucleotides, the CDR3 is TGTGCCAGCACCCCACTCCTGAAGGAGGCCGGGGAGCTGTTTTTT. Residues: CASTPLLKEAGELFF. The rearrangement joins TRBV5-6 to TRBJ2-2, with a weak D call TRBD2 (5 bases). The CDR3 covers 15 residues. Germline V gene lookup returns CDR1 SGHDT and CDR2 YYEEEE. V dropped 6 bases and J dropped 6 bases, with 18 bases sitting between them. Filled out from reference TRBV5-6 and TRBJ2-2, the complete variable domain reads DAGVTQSPTHLIKTRGQQVTLRCSPKSGHDTVSWYQQALGQGPQFIFQYYEEEERQRGNFPDRFSGHQFPNYSSELNVNALLLGDSALYLCASTPLLKEAGELFFGEGSRLTVL.

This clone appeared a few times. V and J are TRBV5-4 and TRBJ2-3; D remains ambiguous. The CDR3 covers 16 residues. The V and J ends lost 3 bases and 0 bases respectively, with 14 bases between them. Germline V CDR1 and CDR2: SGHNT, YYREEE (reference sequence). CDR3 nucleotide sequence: TGTGCCAGCAGCTACTTAATAGCCCTTAGCACAGATACGCAGTATTTT. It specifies CASSYLIALSTDTQYF.

The CDR3 nucleotides are TGTGCCTGGAGTACCTTGGGGGCAAACGAGCAGTACTTC. It translates to CAWSTLGANEQYF. The V gene is TRBV30, the J gene TRBJ2-7; possibly TRBD1 for D (6 bases). In germline, CDR1 is GTSNPN, CDR2 SVGIG (reference sequence). Trimming removed 2 bases from V and 5 bases from J, with 13 bases in between. There are 13 residues in the CDR3. The full variable domain, completed using reference TRBV30 and TRBJ2-7, is SQTIHQWPATLVQPVGSPLSLECTVEGTSNPNLYWYRQAAGRGLQLLFYSVGIGQISSEVPQNLSASRPQDRQFILSSKKLLLSDSGFYLCAWSTLGANEQYFGPGTRLTVT.

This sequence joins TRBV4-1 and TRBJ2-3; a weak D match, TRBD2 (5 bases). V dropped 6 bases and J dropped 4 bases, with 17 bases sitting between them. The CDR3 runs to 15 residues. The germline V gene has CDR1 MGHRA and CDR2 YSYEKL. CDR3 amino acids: CASRKSSSQADTQYF. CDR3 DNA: TGCGCCAGCAGGAAGAGTTCTAGCCAGGCAGATACGCAGTATTTT.

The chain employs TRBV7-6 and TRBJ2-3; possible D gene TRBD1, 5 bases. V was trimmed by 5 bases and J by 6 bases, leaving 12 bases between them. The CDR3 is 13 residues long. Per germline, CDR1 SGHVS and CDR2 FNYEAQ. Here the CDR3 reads CASSGYRTDTQYF. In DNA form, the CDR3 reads TGTGCCAGCAGCGGATACAGGACGGATACGCAGTATTTT.

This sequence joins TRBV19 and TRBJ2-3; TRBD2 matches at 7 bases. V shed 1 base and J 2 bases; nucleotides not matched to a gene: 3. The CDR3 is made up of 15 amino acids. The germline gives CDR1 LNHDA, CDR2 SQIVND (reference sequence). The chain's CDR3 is CASSIGGTTTDTQYF. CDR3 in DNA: TGTGCCAGTAGTATAGGTGGGACTACCACAGATACGCAGTATTTT.

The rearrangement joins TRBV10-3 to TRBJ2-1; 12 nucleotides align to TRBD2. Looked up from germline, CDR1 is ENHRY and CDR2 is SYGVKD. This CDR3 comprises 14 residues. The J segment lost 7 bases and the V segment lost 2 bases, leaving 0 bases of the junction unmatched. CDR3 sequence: CAISEGTSGNEQFF. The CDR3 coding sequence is TGTGCCATCAGTGAGGGGACTAGCGGGAATGAGCAGTTCTTC.

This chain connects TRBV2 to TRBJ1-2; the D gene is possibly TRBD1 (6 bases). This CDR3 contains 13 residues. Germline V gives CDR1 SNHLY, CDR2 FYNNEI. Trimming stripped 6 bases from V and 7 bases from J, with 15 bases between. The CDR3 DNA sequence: TGTGCCAGCAGGGGTTTCCAGGGGCTTGGCTACACCTTC. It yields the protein CASRGFQGLGYTF.

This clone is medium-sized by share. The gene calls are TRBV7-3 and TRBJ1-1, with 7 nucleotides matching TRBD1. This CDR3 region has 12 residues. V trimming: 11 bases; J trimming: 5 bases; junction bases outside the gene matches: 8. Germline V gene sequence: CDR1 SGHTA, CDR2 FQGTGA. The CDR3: CAGNTGVTEAFF. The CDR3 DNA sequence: TGTGCCGGTAACACAGGGGTAACTGAAGCTTTCTTT.

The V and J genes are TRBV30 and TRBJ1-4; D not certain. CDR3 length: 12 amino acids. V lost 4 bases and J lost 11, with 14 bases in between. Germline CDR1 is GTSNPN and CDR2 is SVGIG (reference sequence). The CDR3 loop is CAWTLPAGKLFF. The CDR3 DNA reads TGTGCCTGGACCTTACCGGCGGGTAAACTGTTTTTT.

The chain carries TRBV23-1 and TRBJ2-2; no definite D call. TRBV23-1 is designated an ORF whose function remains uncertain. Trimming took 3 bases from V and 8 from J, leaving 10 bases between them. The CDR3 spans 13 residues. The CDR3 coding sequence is TGCGCCAGCAGTCAGATAGTAACTGGGGAGCTGTTTTTT. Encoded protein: CASSQIVTGELFF.

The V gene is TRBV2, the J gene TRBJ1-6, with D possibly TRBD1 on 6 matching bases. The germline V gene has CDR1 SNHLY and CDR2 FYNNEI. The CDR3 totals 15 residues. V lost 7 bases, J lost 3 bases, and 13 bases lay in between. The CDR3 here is CASKDRRNYNSPLHF. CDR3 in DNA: TGTGCCAGCAAAGACAGGCGAAACTATAATTCACCCCTCCACTTT.

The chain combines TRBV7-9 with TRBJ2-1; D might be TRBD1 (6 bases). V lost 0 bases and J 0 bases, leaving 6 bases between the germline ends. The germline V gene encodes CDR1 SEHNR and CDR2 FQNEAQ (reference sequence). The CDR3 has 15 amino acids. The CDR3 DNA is TGTGCCAGCAGCTTAGCCAGGGGCTCCTACAATGAGCAGTTCTTC. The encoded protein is CASSLARGSYNEQFF.

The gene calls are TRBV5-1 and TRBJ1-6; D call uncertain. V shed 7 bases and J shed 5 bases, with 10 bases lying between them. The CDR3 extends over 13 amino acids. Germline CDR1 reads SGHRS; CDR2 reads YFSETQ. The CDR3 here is CASSREDNSPLHF. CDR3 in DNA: TGCGCCAGCTCCCGGGAGGATAATTCACCCCTCCACTTT.

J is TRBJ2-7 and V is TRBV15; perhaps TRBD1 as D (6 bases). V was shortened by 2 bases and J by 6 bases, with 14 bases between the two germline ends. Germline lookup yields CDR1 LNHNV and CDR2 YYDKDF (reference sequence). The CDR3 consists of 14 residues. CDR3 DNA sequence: TGTGCCACCAGCAGATCGGGCGCCAGGGGCGAGCAGTACTTC. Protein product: CATSRSGARGEQYF.